A selection of T cell receptor beta chains follows, all from one sample in a study of cytomegalovirus exposure and HLA in healthy donors. Clones were sequenced by immunoSEQ multiplex PCR, and TCRdb holds only the in-frame ones, with some missing. The data show 150,000 to 170,000 clones, around 75% seen once. The sample comprised PBMCs. The source of these receptors is a man aged 25-45 years in good health and CMV-seropositive. Each CDR3 is given with its conserved first and last residue. A D gene is named only where the DNA matches it firmly. Expanded clones get a size class; other rows say once, few or many, or leave the size out.

>.|.|TRBJ2-5|TRBV6-1|15
CASRIQNPRWETQYF
TGTGCCAGCAGGATACAGAATCCCCGGTGGGAGACCCAGTACTTC
>.|.|TRBJ1-4|TRBV30|12
CAWSIRVEKLFF
TGTGCCTGGAGTATTCGGGTTGAAAAACTGTTTTTT
>.|TRBD1|TRBJ1-5|TRBV6-5|14
CASSYRDRDQPQHF
TGTGCCAGCAGTTACCGGGACAGGGATCAGCCCCAGCATTTT
>.|TRBD1|TRBJ2-5|TRBV7-7|15
CASSPDRGSQETQYF
TGTGCCAGCAGCCCGGACAGGGGGTCGCAAGAGACCCAGTACTTC
>.|.|TRBJ1-1|TRBV25-1|14
CASSRGGLDTEAFF
TGTGCCAGCAGTCGGGGGGGACTCGACACTGAAGCTTTCTTT
>.|.|TRBJ1-2|TRBV19|12
CARRRVRYGYTF
TGTGCCAGGAGGAGGGTCAGGTATGGCTACACCTTC
>.|.|TRBJ2-1|TRBV1|16
CTSSQDVLAGDNEQFF
TGCACCAGCAGCCAAGATGTGCTAGCGGGGGACAATGAGCAGTTCTTC
>.|.|TRBJ2-1|TRBV6-6|10
CASSNNEQFF
TGTGCCAGCAGCAACAATGAGCAGTTCTTC
>.|.|TRBJ2-6|TRBV14|16
CASSPSTLLGANVLTF
TGTGCCAGCAGCCCTAGCACCTTACTTGGGGCCAACGTCCTGACTTTC
>.|TRBD2|TRBJ2-1|TRBV7-9|14
CASSLGTSGNEQFF
TGTGCCAGCAGCTTAGGGACTAGCGGGAATGAGCAGTTCTTC
>.|TRBD2|TRBJ2-5|TRBV7-2|13
CASTLAGAETQYF
TGTGCCAGCACCCTAGCGGGGGCGGAGACCCAGTACTTC
>.|.|TRBJ2-3|TRBV11-2|12
CASSFEDFTQYF
TGTGCCAGCAGCTTTGAGGACTTTACGCAGTATTTT
>.|.|TRBJ1-1|TRBV6-1|15
CASREEGIRTTEAFF
TGTGCCAGCAGGGAGGAGGGTATCCGAACCACTGAAGCTTTCTTT
>few|.|TRBJ2-6|TRBV18|15
CASSPPRSGANVLTF
TGTGCCAGCTCACCACCCCGCTCTGGGGCCAACGTCCTGACTTTC
>few|TRBD1|TRBJ1-1|TRBV5-6|17
CASSLTLGTGGHTEAFF
TGTGCCAGCAGCTTAACTTTGGGGACAGGGGGCCACACTGAAGCTTTCTTT
>.|TRBD1|TRBJ1-2|TRBV9|15
CASSSTTGGEKRYTF
TGTGCCAGCAGCTCTACCACAGGGGGAGAAAAGCGCTACACCTTC
>.|TRBD1|TRBJ1-1|TRBV5-1|14
CASSLTQGATEAFF
TGCGCCAGCAGCTTGACACAGGGGGCTACTGAAGCTTTCTTT
>few|TRBD1|TRBJ1-1|TRBV30|13
CAWSSTGVTEAFF
TGTGCCTGGAGCTCGACAGGGGTTACTGAAGCTTTCTTT
>.|TRBD1|TRBJ1-4|TRBV11-2|15
CASSWDRGQGEKLFF
TGTGCCAGCAGCTGGGACAGGGGGCAAGGTGAAAAACTGTTTTTT
>.|.|TRBJ2-1|TRBV4-1|14
CASSGGSSYNEQFF
TGCGCCAGCAGCGGGGGGAGCTCCTACAATGAGCAGTTCTTC
>.|.|TRBJ2-7|TRBV10-2|12
CASRGSSGEQYF
TGCGCCAGCAGGGGGTCATCGGGGGAGCAGTACTTC
>.|.|TRBJ1-2|TRBV11-2|13
CASSSTADYGYTF
TGTGCCAGCAGCTCGACAGCAGACTATGGCTACACCTTC
>few|.|TRBJ1-2|TRBV6-1|15
CASSEIRTAQGGYTF
TGTGCCAGCAGTGAAATCCGTACGGCTCAGGGTGGCTACACCTTC
>.|TRBD2|TRBJ2-3|TRBV30|15
CAWSVGGRDTDTQYF
TGTGCCTGGAGTGTAGGAGGGAGGGACACAGATACGCAGTATTTT
>.|.|TRBJ2-2|TRBV9|15
CASRGGTSNTGELFF
TGTGCCAGCAGGGGGGGGACATCGAACACCGGGGAGCTGTTTTTT
>.|.|TRBJ2-6|TRBV30|16
CAWGGTAISGANVLTF
TGTGCCTGGGGGGGGACGGCGATCTCTGGGGCCAACGTCCTGACTTTC
>.|.|TRBJ2-7|TRBV11-2|13
CASSLVSDYEQYF
TGTGCCAGCAGCTTAGTCAGCGACTACGAGCAGTACTTC
>.|.|TRBJ2-7|TRBV7-7|15
CASSLATGTSYEQYF
TGTGCTAGCAGCTTAGCAACAGGGACCTCCTACGAGCAGTACTTC
>few|TRBD1|TRBJ2-7|TRBV5-1|15
CASSLAGQGPYEQYF
TGCGCCAGCAGCCTGGCGGGACAGGGACCCTACGAGCAGTACTTC
>.|TRBD1|TRBJ1-1|TRBV2|14
CASSRGTGNTEAFF
TGTGCCAGCAGTCGCGGGACAGGGAACACTGAAGCTTTCTTT
>.|TRBD2|TRBJ2-1|TRBV19|17
CASSTSLAGGHNNEQFF
TGTGCCAGTAGTACCTCACTAGCGGGAGGCCATAACAATGAGCAGTTCTTC
>.|TRBD2|TRBJ2-7|TRBV18|19
CASSVTGTSGGTLRGEQYF
TGTGCCAGCTCCGTCACCGGGACTAGCGGGGGAACACTTCGCGGGGAGCAGTACTTC
>.|TRBD1|TRBJ1-1|TRBV15|15
CATSRGGQGLDRAFF
TGTGCCACCAGCAGAGGGGGACAGGGTTTGGATAGGGCTTTCTTT
>.|TRBD2|TRBJ2-1|TRBV7-6|16
CASSLATSGFYNEQFF
TGTGCCAGCAGCTTGGCGACTAGCGGGTTCTACAATGAGCAGTTCTTC
>.|.|TRBJ1-1|TRBV7-6|11
CASSSSSEAFF
TGTGCCAGCAGCTCCTCTTCTGAAGCTTTCTTT
>few|.|TRBJ1-1|TRBV6-4|12
CASSRGKAEAFF
TGTGCCAGCAGCAGGGGAAAGGCTGAAGCTTTCTTT
>few|.|TRBJ2-7|TRBV11-1|15
CASSLDRAGTYEQYF
TGTGCCAGCAGCTTAGACCGGGCAGGGACCTACGAGCAGTACTTC
>.|TRBD1|TRBJ1-1|TRBV9|15
CASSVVPTGYTEAFF
TGTGCCAGCAGCGTAGTTCCGACAGGGTACACTGAAGCTTTCTTT
>.|.|TRBJ1-2|TRBV6-6|13
CASGDNINYGYTF
TGTGCCAGCGGCGACAATATTAACTATGGCTACACCTTC
>.|TRBD1|TRBJ1-1|TRBV19|15
CASSAETGGNTEAFF
TGTGCCAGTAGTGCAGAAACAGGGGGAAACACTGAAGCTTTCTTT
>.|TRBD1|TRBJ1-3|TRBV28|16
CASSHGQGAAGNTIYF
TGTGCCAGCAGCCACGGACAGGGAGCAGCTGGAAACACCATATATTTT
>.|.|TRBJ1-1|TRBV29-1|13
CSVSLRGDTEAFF
TGCAGCGTATCCCTACGCGGGGACACTGAAGCTTTCTTT
>.|.|TRBJ1-4|TRBV15|14
CATSSGQGSEKLFF
TGTGCCACCAGCAGTGGCCAGGGGAGCGAAAAACTGTTTTTT
>.|.|TRBJ2-3|TRBV6-6|16
CASSSNGIGGTDTQYF
TGTGCCAGCAGTTCCAATGGTATAGGGGGCACAGATACGCAGTATTTT
>few|.|TRBJ1-1|TRBV11-2|13
CASSHLPGTEAFF
TGTGCCAGCAGCCATCTCCCGGGGACTGAAGCTTTCTTT
>.|.|TRBJ2-1|TRBV14|18
CASSHIPSSFSSYNEQFF
TGTGCCAGCAGCCACATCCCTTCCTCATTTAGCTCCTACAATGAGCAGTTCTTC
>.|.|TRBJ1-1|TRBV5-6|13
CASSFTVNTEAFF
TGTGCCAGCAGCTTCACAGTGAACACTGAAGCTTTCTTT
>.|TRBD1|TRBJ1-2|TRBV5-6|15
CASRYRDRPIYGYTF
TGTGCCAGCAGGTACCGGGACAGGCCCATCTATGGCTACACCTTC
>.|.|TRBJ2-1|TRBV11-2|14
CASSLRTSNNEQFF
TGTGCCAGCAGCTTAAGGACTTCAAACAATGAGCAGTTCTTC
>few|.|TRBJ1-6|TRBV23-1|17
CASSHVRAGAYNSPLHF
TGCGCCAGCAGTCATGTGAGGGCAGGAGCGTATAATTCACCCCTCCACTTT
>.|.|TRBJ1-5|TRBV18|14
CASSPREGRQPQHF
TGTGCCAGCTCACCAAGGGAGGGACGGCAGCCCCAGCATTTT
>.|.|TRBJ2-3|TRBV5-5|16
CASTPIPQVSTDTQYF
TGTGCCAGCACCCCTATCCCACAGGTTAGCACAGATACGCAGTATTTT